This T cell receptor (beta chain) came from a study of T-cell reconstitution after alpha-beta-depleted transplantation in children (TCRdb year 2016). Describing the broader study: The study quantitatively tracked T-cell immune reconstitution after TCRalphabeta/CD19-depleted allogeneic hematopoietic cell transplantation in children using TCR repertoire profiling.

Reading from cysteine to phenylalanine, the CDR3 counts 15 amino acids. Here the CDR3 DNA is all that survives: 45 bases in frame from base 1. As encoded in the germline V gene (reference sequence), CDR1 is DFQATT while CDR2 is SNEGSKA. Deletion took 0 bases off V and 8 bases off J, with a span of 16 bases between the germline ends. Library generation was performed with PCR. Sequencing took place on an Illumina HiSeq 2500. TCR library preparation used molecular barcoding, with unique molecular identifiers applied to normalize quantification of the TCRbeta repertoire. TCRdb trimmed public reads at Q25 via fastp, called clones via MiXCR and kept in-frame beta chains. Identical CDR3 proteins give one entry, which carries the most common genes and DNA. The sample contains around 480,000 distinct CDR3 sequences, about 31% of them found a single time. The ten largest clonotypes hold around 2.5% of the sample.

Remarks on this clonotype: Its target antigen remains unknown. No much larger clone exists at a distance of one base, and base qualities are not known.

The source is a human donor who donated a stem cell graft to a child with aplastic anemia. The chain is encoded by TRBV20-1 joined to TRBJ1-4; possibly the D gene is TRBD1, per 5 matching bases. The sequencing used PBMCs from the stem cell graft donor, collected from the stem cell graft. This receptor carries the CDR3 CSARDEWGSHEKLFF. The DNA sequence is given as TGCAGTGCTAGAGATGAATGGGGGAGCCACGAAAAACTGTTTTTT.